Below are 2 T cell receptor beta chains sequenced from a single sample in a study of control samples from healthy donors and cancer patients. Sequencing used immunoSEQ multiplex PCR; TCRdb keeps in-frame clones, though not all of them. The data hold 140,000 or so clones, with 80% to 95% observed a single time. Sequencing used blood. These receptors came from a man under 40 in good health.

This sequence joins TRBV6-5 and TRBJ2-2; maybe TRBD2 (5 bases). Trimming left V 4 bases short and J 2 bases short, with 14 bases between. CDR1 and CDR2 (germline): MNHEY, SVGAGI. The CDR3 is 16 residues long. In DNA, the CDR3 is TGTGCCAGCAGTTTATTAGGAGCGGCCAACACCGGGGAGCTGTTTTTT. It is translated as CASSLLGAANTGELFF.

The rearrangement links TRBV10-3 to TRBJ2-3, with D perhaps matching TRBD2 (6 bases). V dropped 0 bases and J dropped 4 bases, with 14 bases sitting between them. Germline CDR1 is ENHRY and CDR2 is SYGVKD. There are 16 residues in the CDR3. In nucleotides, the CDR3 is TGTGCCATCAGTGAGTCCGACGGGAGCGGGCCAGATACGCAGTATTTT. Its protein is CAISESDGSGPDTQYF.